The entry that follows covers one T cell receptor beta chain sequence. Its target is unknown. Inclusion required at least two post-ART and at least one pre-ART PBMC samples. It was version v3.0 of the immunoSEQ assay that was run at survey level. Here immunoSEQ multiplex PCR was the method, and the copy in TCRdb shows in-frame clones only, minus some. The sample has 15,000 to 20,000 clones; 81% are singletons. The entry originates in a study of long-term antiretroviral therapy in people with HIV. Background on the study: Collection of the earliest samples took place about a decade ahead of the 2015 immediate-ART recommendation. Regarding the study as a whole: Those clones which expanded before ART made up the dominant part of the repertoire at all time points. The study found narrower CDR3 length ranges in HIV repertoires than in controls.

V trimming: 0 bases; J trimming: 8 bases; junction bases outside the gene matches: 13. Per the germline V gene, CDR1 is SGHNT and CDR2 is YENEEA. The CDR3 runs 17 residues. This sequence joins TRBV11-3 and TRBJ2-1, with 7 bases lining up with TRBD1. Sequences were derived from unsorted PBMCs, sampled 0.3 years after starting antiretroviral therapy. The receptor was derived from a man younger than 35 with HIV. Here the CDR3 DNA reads TGTGCCAGCAGCTTAGAGTGGGGGCGGACAGGAGACGATGAGCAGTTCTTC. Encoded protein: CASSLEWGRTGDDEQFF.